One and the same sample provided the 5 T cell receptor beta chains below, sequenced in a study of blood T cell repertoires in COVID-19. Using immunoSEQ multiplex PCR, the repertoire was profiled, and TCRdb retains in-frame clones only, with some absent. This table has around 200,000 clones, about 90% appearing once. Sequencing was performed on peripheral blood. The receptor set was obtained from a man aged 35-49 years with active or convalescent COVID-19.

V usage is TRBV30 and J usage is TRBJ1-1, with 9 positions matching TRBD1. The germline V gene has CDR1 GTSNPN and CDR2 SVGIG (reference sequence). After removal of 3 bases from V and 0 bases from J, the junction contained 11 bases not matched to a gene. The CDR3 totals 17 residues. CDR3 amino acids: CAWSGLGQGSLNTEAFF. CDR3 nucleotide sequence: TGTGCCTGGAGCGGTTTGGGACAGGGTTCCCTGAACACTGAAGCTTTCTTT.

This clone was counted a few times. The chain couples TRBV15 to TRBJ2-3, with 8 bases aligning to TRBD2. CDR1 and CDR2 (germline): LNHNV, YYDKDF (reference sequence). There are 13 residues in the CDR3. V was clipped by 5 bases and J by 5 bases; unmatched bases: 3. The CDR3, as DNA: TGTGCCACCAGCCGGGGACTAGAAGATACGCAGTATTTT. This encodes CATSRGLEDTQYF.

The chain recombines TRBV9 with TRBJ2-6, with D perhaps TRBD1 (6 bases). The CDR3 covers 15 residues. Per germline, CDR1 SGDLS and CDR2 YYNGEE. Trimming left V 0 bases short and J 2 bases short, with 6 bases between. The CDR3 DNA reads TGTGCCAGCAGCGTAGAGGGGGCTGGGGCCAACGTCCTGACTTTC. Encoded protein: CASSVEGAGANVLTF.

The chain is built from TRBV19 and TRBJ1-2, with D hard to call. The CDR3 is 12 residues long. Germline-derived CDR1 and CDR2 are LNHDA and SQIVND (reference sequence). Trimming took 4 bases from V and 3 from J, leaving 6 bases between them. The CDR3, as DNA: TGTGCCAGTAGTAGCAGCGACTATGGCTACACCTTC. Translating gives CASSSSDYGYTF.

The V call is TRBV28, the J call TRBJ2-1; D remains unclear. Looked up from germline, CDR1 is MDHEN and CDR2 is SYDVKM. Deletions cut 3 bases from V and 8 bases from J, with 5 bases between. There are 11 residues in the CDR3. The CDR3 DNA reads TGTGCCAGCAGTTTCATCCATGAGCAGTTCTTC. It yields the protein CASSFIHEQFF.